These T cell receptor beta chains were read from a single sample in a study of beta chain features in type 1 diabetes. This table comes from immunoSEQ multiplex PCR, and its TCRdb copy is limited to in-frame clones, with some not included. Here the sample spans about 400,000 clones, roughly 12% being singletons. Sequences were obtained from naive CD4+ T cells from blood. The origin of the receptors is a woman in her late teens or twenties with type 1 diabetes. CDR3s include the opening cysteine and the closing phenylalanine or tryptophan. A D gene is named only where the DNA matches it firmly. Not every row has a clone size; where given, it reads once, few, many or a size class.

V gene: TRBV7-9; D gene: NA; clone size: NA; J gene: TRBJ2-1; CDR3 length: 12; CDR3 protein: CASSVPGVEQFF; CDR3 DNA: TGTGCCAGCAGCGTTCCAGGGGTCGAGCAGTTCTTC
V gene: TRBV11-2; D gene: TRBD1; clone size: NA; J gene: TRBJ2-3; CDR3 length: 16; CDR3 protein: CASSLRSTGWADTQYF; CDR3 DNA: TGTGCCAGCAGCTTGAGGTCGACAGGGTGGGCAGATACGCAGTATTTT
V gene: TRBV29-1; D gene: TRBD1; clone size: few; J gene: TRBJ1-2; CDR3 length: 15; CDR3 protein: CSAGTGLVANYGYTF; CDR3 DNA: TGCAGCGCCGGGACAGGATTAGTTGCTAACTATGGCTACACCTTC
V gene: TRBV5-6; D gene: TRBD1; clone size: few; J gene: TRBJ2-1; CDR3 length: 15; CDR3 protein: CASSQRDRDYNEQFF; CDR3 DNA: TGTGCCAGCAGTCAAAGGGACAGGGACTACAATGAGCAGTTCTTC
V gene: TRBV7-9; D gene: NA; clone size: NA; J gene: TRBJ1-2; CDR3 length: 13; CDR3 protein: CASSLSQNYGYTF; CDR3 DNA: TGTGCCAGCAGCTTATCGCAGAACTATGGCTACACCTTC
V gene: TRBV28; D gene: TRBD2; clone size: NA; J gene: TRBJ2-1; CDR3 length: 15; CDR3 protein: CASSSPAGGANEQFF; CDR3 DNA: TGTGCCAGCAGTTCCCCCGCGGGAGGGGCCAATGAGCAGTTCTTC
V gene: TRBV6-5; D gene: TRBD1; clone size: once; J gene: TRBJ2-4; CDR3 length: 11; CDR3 protein: CASSNTGTAHF; CDR3 DNA: TGTGCCAGCAGTAATACCGGGACAGCGCACTTC
V gene: TRBV29-1; D gene: TRBD1; clone size: NA; J gene: TRBJ1-1; CDR3 length: 13; CDR3 protein: CSVGQGGNTEAFF; CDR3 DNA: TGCAGCGTTGGACAGGGCGGAAACACTGAAGCTTTCTTT
V gene: TRBV2; D gene: NA; clone size: NA; J gene: TRBJ1-6; CDR3 length: 14; CDR3 protein: CASSLGALNSPLHF; CDR3 DNA: TGTGCCAGCAGCTTGGGGGCTCTCAATTCACCCCTCCACTTT
V gene: TRBV21-1; D gene: NA; clone size: few; J gene: TRBJ2-5; CDR3 length: 14; CDR3 protein: CASSKVGQQETQYF; CDR3 DNA: TGTGCCAGCAGCAAAGTGGGACAGCAAGAGACCCAGTACTTC
V gene: TRBV7-3; D gene: NA; clone size: few; J gene: TRBJ2-4; CDR3 length: 14; CDR3 protein: CASSLGGKENIQYF; CDR3 DNA: TGTGCCAGCAGCTTAGGAGGTAAAGAAAACATTCAGTACTTC
V gene: TRBV5-4; D gene: NA; clone size: NA; J gene: TRBJ2-5; CDR3 length: 14; CDR3 protein: CASNSDPFQETQYF; CDR3 DNA: TGTGCCAGCAACTCTGATCCGTTCCAAGAGACCCAGTACTTC
V gene: TRBV27; D gene: NA; clone size: once; J gene: TRBJ1-2; CDR3 length: 14; CDR3 protein: CASTPRGGIYGYTF; CDR3 DNA: TGTGCCAGCACCCCGCGGGGGGGTATCTATGGCTACACCTTC
V gene: TRBV5-1; D gene: NA; clone size: few; J gene: TRBJ2-1; CDR3 length: 12; CDR3 protein: CASSLSGNEQFF; CDR3 DNA: TGCGCCAGCAGCTTGTCGGGCAATGAGCAGTTCTTC
V gene: TRBV9; D gene: NA; clone size: few; J gene: TRBJ2-1; CDR3 length: 13; CDR3 protein: CASSAGLFNEQFF; CDR3 DNA: TGTGCCAGCAGCGCCGGACTGTTCAATGAGCAGTTCTTC
V gene: TRBV7-9; D gene: NA; clone size: NA; J gene: TRBJ2-1; CDR3 length: 13; CDR3 protein: CASRAGRIYEQFF; CDR3 DNA: TGTGCCAGCAGAGCAGGGAGGATCTACGAGCAGTTCTTC
V gene: TRBV7-2; D gene: TRBD1; clone size: few; J gene: TRBJ2-1; CDR3 length: 16; CDR3 protein: CASSLGWLRGSNEQFF; CDR3 DNA: TGTGCCAGCAGCTTAGGTTGGCTCAGGGGGAGCAATGAGCAGTTCTTC
V gene: TRBV5-4; D gene: TRBD1; clone size: few; J gene: TRBJ2-1; CDR3 length: 17; CDR3 protein: CASSKDRGLPPYNEQFF; CDR3 DNA: TGTGCCAGCAGTAAGGACAGGGGGCTACCTCCATACAATGAGCAGTTCTTC
V gene: TRBV5-4; D gene: TRBD1; clone size: few; J gene: TRBJ2-6; CDR3 length: 19; CDR3 protein: CASSLGPGQGGSGANVLTF; CDR3 DNA: TGTGCCAGCAGCTTGGGTCCGGGACAGGGCGGCTCTGGGGCCAACGTCCTGACTTTC
V gene: TRBV7-2; D gene: TRBD2; clone size: NA; J gene: TRBJ2-7; CDR3 length: 15; CDR3 protein: CASSLVGGGASEQYF; CDR3 DNA: TGTGCCAGCAGCTTAGTGGGCGGGGGGGCCTCCGAGCAGTACTTC
V gene: TRBV4-3; D gene: NA; clone size: few; J gene: TRBJ2-2; CDR3 length: 13; CDR3 protein: CASSRRDTGELFF; CDR3 DNA: TGCGCCAGCAGCCGACGGGACACCGGGGAGCTGTTTTTT
V gene: TRBV7-7; D gene: TRBD2; clone size: NA; J gene: TRBJ2-2; CDR3 length: 12; CDR3 protein: CAWRLAGGELFF; CDR3 DNA: TGTGCCTGGAGACTAGCTGGCGGGGAGCTGTTTTTT
V gene: TRBV21-1; D gene: NA; clone size: NA; J gene: TRBJ2-5; CDR3 length: 15; CDR3 protein: CASSKGAGDRETQYF; CDR3 DNA: TGTGCCAGCAGCAAAGGGGCAGGGGACCGGGAGACCCAGTACTTC
V gene: TRBV14; D gene: TRBD2; clone size: NA; J gene: TRBJ2-7; CDR3 length: 16; CDR3 protein: CASSPGAGGGRYEQYF; CDR3 DNA: TGTGCCAGCAGCCCCGGGGCGGGGGGCGGAAGATACGAGCAGTACTTC
V gene: TRBV4-3; D gene: NA; clone size: NA; J gene: TRBJ1-4; CDR3 length: 15; CDR3 protein: CASSRSGGGGEKLFF; CDR3 DNA: TGCGCCAGCAGCCGATCGGGCGGGGGCGGTGAAAAACTGTTTTTT
V gene: TRBV6-1; D gene: NA; clone size: NA; J gene: TRBJ1-5; CDR3 length: 12; CDR3 protein: CASTGSNQPQHF; CDR3 DNA: TGTGCCAGCACAGGGAGCAATCAGCCCCAGCATTTT
V gene: TRBV7-2; D gene: TRBD1; clone size: few; J gene: TRBJ1-2; CDR3 length: 13; CDR3 protein: CASSLTGGYGYTF; CDR3 DNA: TGTGCCAGCAGCTTAACAGGGGGCTATGGCTACACCTTC
V gene: TRBV5-6; D gene: NA; clone size: few; J gene: TRBJ2-2; CDR3 length: 14; CDR3 protein: CASSLGAGTGELFF; CDR3 DNA: TGTGCCAGCAGCTTGGGGGCTGGCACCGGGGAGCTGTTTTTT